Each of the 2 T cell receptor beta chains below was sequenced from the same sample in a study of blood T cell repertoires in COVID-19. Profiled with immunoSEQ multiplex PCR; TCRdb holds only in-frame clones, not every one. The sample holds approximately 260,000 clones; 82% are singletons and the top ten take 4.5% to 5%. The sequencing input was peripheral blood. These receptors all come from a woman of 80 years or more with active or convalescent COVID-19.

The V and J genes are TRBV9 and TRBJ2-7; TRBD1 might be the D (6 bases). The CDR3 has 14 amino acids. V shed 4 bases and J shed 3 bases, with 14 bases lying between them. Germline CDR1 SGDLS, CDR2 YYNGEE. The CDR3 DNA reads as TGTGCCAGCAGCCTCCAGGACAGACACTACGAGCAGTACTTC. Amino acid sequence: CASSLQDRHYEQYF.

The chain couples TRBV4-2 to TRBJ2-7; 7 positions match TRBD1. V lost 5 bases, J lost 0 bases, and 7 bases stayed unmatched. Germline values: CDR1 LGHNA, CDR2 YNFKEQ. The CDR3 contains 15 residues. This CDR3 reads CASSDRQGSSYEQYF. In DNA form, the CDR3 reads TGTGCCAGCAGCGACCGACAGGGTAGCTCCTACGAGCAGTACTTC.